A single sample is the source of the 8 T cell receptor beta chains below, sequenced in a study of blood T cells in healthy people across ages. The authors ran a second PCR of about 7 to 11 cycles using a sample-barcoded 5' primer and a J-beta primer mix. Each CDR3 protein gets one entry after TCRdb re-called the 5' RACE reads with MiXCR. The repertoire holds 1,500,000 or so distinct CDR3 sequences, with roughly 59% as singletons. Source material: blood. The receptors were sampled from a man aged 18 to 29 in good health.

The chain carries TRBV4-1 and TRBJ1-2, with TRBD1 as a possible D gene (5 bases). The CDR3 is 14 residues long. The ends were cut back, 1 base at V and 4 bases at J, with 10 bases in the middle. Germline lookup yields CDR1 MGHRA and CDR2 YSYEKL. CDR3 region: CASSQVEGTYGYTF. As DNA, the CDR3 is TGCGCCAGCAGCCAAGTGGAGGGGACCTATGGCTACACCTTC.

This chain uses TRBV12-3 or TRBV12-4 with TRBJ2-2; 10 bases align to TRBD1. This CDR3 is 19 amino acids long. V lost 5 bases, J lost 5 bases, and 17 bases stayed unmatched. The CDR3 DNA sequence: TGTGCCAGCAGTGGGGGACAGGGGACACTCGATTCCACGACCGGGGAGCTGTTTTTT. This codes for CASSGGQGTLDSTTGELFF.

V usage is TRBV5-1 and J usage is TRBJ2-7, with D tentatively TRBD1 (6 bases). This CDR3 contains 13 residues. V lost 5 bases and J lost 4, with 13 bases in between. Germline lookup yields CDR1 SGHRS and CDR2 YFSETQ. CDR3 loop: CASSTGWGYEQYF. The CDR3 bases are TGCGCCAGCAGTACAGGGTGGGGGTACGAGCAGTACTTC.

The CDR3 protein is CACTKLGDEQFF. The CDR3 bases are TGTGCCTGTACGAAACTAGGGGATGAGCAGTTCTTC. The chain combines TRBV30 with TRBJ2-1; D possibly uses TRBD1 or TRBD2 (5 bases each). The CDR3 is 12 amino acids. Germline values: CDR1 GTSNPN, CDR2 SVGIG (reference sequence). The V end lost 6 bases, the J end lost 8 bases, and 14 bases lay between the germline ends.

This chain connects TRBV15 to TRBJ1-5; D not certain. The CDR3 is made up of 15 amino acids. Germline-derived CDR1 and CDR2 are LNHNV and YYDKDF (reference sequence). Trimming removed 1 base at V and 5 bases at J, with 12 bases between. The CDR3 loop is CATSRADGIDQPQHF. CDR3 DNA: TGTGCCACCAGCAGAGCCGACGGCATAGATCAGCCCCAGCATTTT.

CDR3 DNA sequence: TGCGCCAGCAGCCAGCAAACAGGGGGGGGCATTCAGTACTTC. Its protein is CASSQQTGGGIQYF. The J gene is TRBJ2-4, the V gene TRBV4-3; a weak D match, TRBD1 (8 bases). V gave up 3 bases and J gave up 9 bases, with 15 bases separating them. The CDR3 is 14 residues long. CDR1 is LGHNA, CDR2 YSLEER, per germline.

The chain is built from TRBV7-6 and TRBJ2-1; 7 nucleotides line up with TRBD2. CDR1 SGHVS and CDR2 FNYEAQ come from the germline V gene. J gave up 11 bases and V 4 bases, and 14 bases lay outside the gene matches. This CDR3 spans 15 amino acids. The chain's CDR3 is CASSSLGGGSAKQFF. As DNA, the CDR3 is TGTGCCAGCAGCTCACTCGGCGGCGGGAGCGCAAAGCAGTTCTTC. Together with reference TRBV7-6 and TRBJ2-1, the CDR3 gives the full variable domain: GAGVSQSPRYKVTKRGQDVALRCDPISGHVSLYWYRQALGQGPEFLTYFNYEAQQDKSGLPNDRFSAERPEGSISTLTIQRTEQRDSAMYRCASSSLGGGSAKQFFGPGTRLTVL.

This chain connects TRBV20-1 to TRBJ1-1; 7 positions match TRBD1. The CDR3 is 14 residues long. Germline CDR1 is DFQATT and CDR2 is SNEGSKA (reference sequence). The junction had 15 bases not matched to a gene; V was cut back by 4 bases and J by 10 bases. The CDR3 region has the DNA TGCAGTGCTAAACGACCGACAGGGTTTCCCCCAGCTTTCTTT. It codes for CSAKRPTGFPPAFF.